This T cell receptor beta chain was retrieved from a study of CD8+CD57+ T cells in acquired aplastic anemia. General study findings and limits: No significant difference in CD8+ Simpson's diversity was found between patients and controls.

Note on this clonotype: No antigen is known for it.

Flow cytometry had shown expanded CD8+CD57+ cells in the patients chosen for sequencing. A severe acquired aplastic anemia diagnosis applied to all patients. Patients were untreated when blood was sampled. It was genomic DNA that served as the template for profiling TCR beta VDJ and CDR3. TCRdb recomputed calls from the reads with MiXCR, one row per CDR3 protein. The table includes 250,000 to 350,000 distinct CDR3 sequences, approximately 57% detected once. The TCR sequence derives from a human donor with aplastic anemia. The sequenced sample was sorted CD4+, CD8+, or CD8+CD57+ T cells (not recorded which) from PBMCs.

CDR3 residues: CASSIVPRGIKETQYF. CDR3 nucleotide sequence: TGTGCCAGTAGTATAGTCCCTCGGGGGATTAAAGAGACCCAGTACTTC. The chain has TRBV19 and TRBJ2-5; a weak D match, TRBD2 (6 bases). V was pared by 1 base and J by 3 bases, with 15 bases between. The V gene's germline CDR1 is LNHDA and CDR2 SQIVND (reference sequence). The CDR3 totals 16 residues.